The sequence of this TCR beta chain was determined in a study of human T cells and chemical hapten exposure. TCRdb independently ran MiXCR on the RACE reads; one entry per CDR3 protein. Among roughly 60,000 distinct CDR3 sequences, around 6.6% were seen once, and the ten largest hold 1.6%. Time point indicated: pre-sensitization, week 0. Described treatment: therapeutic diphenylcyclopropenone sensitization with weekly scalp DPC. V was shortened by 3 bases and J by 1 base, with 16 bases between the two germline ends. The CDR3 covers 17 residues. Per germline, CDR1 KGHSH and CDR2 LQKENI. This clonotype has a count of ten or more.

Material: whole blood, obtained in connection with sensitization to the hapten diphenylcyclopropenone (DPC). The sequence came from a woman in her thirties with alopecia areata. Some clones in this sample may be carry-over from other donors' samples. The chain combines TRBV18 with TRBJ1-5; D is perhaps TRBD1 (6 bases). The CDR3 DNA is TGTGCCAGCTCACCGTGGTCAGGGGTGGGAAGCAATCAGCCCCAGCATTTT. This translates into CASSPWSGVGSNQPQHF.